Each of the 14 T cell receptor beta chains below was sequenced from the same sample in a study of cytomegalovirus exposure and HLA in healthy donors. Primers: 60 Vbeta forward and 13 Jbeta reverse. Clones were sequenced by immunoSEQ multiplex PCR, and TCRdb holds only the in-frame ones, with some missing. The sample carries about 110,000 clones, roughly 78% recorded once. Sequencing used PBMCs. These receptors were obtained from a woman in her thirties in good health and CMV-seronegative.

This clone was found a few times. The J gene is TRBJ1-6, the V gene TRBV28; 9 bases align to TRBD1. Unmatched junction bases numbered 18, after V lost 5 bases and J lost 10 bases. The CDR3 is 18 residues long. CDR1 MDHEN and CDR2 SYDVKM come from the germline V gene. The CDR3 nucleotides read TGTGCCAGCAGTCCCTGGGGCGGGACAGGGCTAATTGGATCACCCCTCCACTTT. Amino acids: CASSPWGGTGLIGSPLHF.

The chain links TRBV30 to TRBJ1-6, with a possible D match to TRBD1 (6 bases). Germline assignment: CDR1 GTSNPN and CDR2 SVGIG (reference sequence). V was cut by 5 bases and J by 8 bases, with 13 bases left in between. CDR3 length equals 13 residues. CDR3 sequence (DNA): TGTGCCTGGGCTGCAGGGGTATATTCACCCCTCCACTTT. Translated: CAWAAGVYSPLHF.

This chain connects TRBV10-3 to TRBJ2-1; D perhaps matches TRBD2 (6 bases). This CDR3 is built from 14 residues. CDR1 is ENHRY, CDR2 SYGVKD, per germline. V lost 2 bases to trimming and J lost 8 bases, with 13 bases between them. CDR3 protein: CAISERLASDEQFF. The CDR3, as DNA: TGTGCCATCAGTGAGCGTCTAGCTAGCGATGAGCAGTTCTTC.

The chain employs TRBV7-2 and TRBJ1-1; D gene ambiguous. The CDR3 is 14 amino acids. Trimming took off 2 bases at V and 1 base at J, with 8 bases between the two ends. Germline CDR1 and CDR2: SGHTA and FQGNSA. The CDR3: CASSLRAKNTEAFF. The CDR3 DNA sequence: TGTGCCAGCAGCTTAAGAGCCAAGAACACTGAAGCTTTCTTT.

V and J are TRBV7-2 and TRBJ2-5; 8 nucleotides line up with TRBD1. With V trimmed by 4 bases and J by 14 bases, 15 bases remained unmatched. The CDR3 totals 14 residues. Germline V gives CDR1 SGHTA, CDR2 FQGNSA. CDR3 in amino acids: CASSSDRGKRPLYF. CDR3 sequence (DNA): TGTGCCAGCAGCTCCGACAGGGGCAAGAGACCTTTATACTTC.

The CDR3 sequence: CATRQGAYEQYF. DNA of the CDR3: TGTGCCACCAGACAGGGGGCCTACGAGCAGTACTTC. This chain joins TRBV19 and TRBJ2-7; 9 bases are shared with TRBD1. Trimming at V came to 10 bases and at J to 2 bases, leaving 3 bases not matched to a gene. The germline gives CDR1 LNHDA, CDR2 SQIVND (reference sequence). The CDR3 spans 12 residues.

The chain is built from TRBV5-4 and TRBJ2-1, with D possibly being TRBD1 (5 bases). V gave up 2 bases and J gave up 7 bases, with 22 bases separating them. Germline V lookup: CDR1 SGHNT, CDR2 YYREEE (reference sequence). This CDR3 has 17 amino acids. This CDR3 reads CASSFAGNDPRGNEQFF. CDR3 nucleotide sequence: TGTGCCAGCAGCTTTGCAGGGAATGACCCTCGTGGGAATGAGCAGTTCTTC.

V usage is TRBV7-9 and J usage is TRBJ1-5; tentatively, D is TRBD1 (5 bases). Germline CDR1 reads SEHNR; CDR2 reads FQNEAQ (reference sequence). V was shortened by 6 bases and J by 7 bases, with 19 bases between the two germline ends. The CDR3 is 15 amino acids. CDR3 sequence reads: CASSEDSSFDQPQHF. DNA for the CDR3: TGTGCCAGCAGTGAAGACAGTTCATTTGACCAGCCCCAGCATTTT.

The J gene is TRBJ1-5, the V gene TRBV28; 10 bases agree with TRBD1. The V gene's germline CDR1 is MDHEN and CDR2 SYDVKM. V lost 4 bases, J lost 2 bases, and 8 bases stayed unmatched. This CDR3 is 17 amino acids long. Here the CDR3 reads CASSSSGTGVRNQPQHF. For the CDR3, the DNA is TGTGCCAGCAGTTCATCCGGGACAGGGGTGCGCAATCAGCCCCAGCATTTT.

This sequence joins TRBV5-4 and TRBJ2-1; a possible D gene is TRBD1 (7 bases). The CDR3 spans 16 residues. Germline CDR1 reads SGHNT; CDR2 reads YYREEE (reference sequence). The ends were cut back, 0 bases at V and 5 bases at J, with 15 bases in the middle. Here the CDR3 DNA reads TGTGCCAGCAGCTTGGGGGCGGGACAGTTTGACAATGAGCAGTTCTTC. Translating gives CASSLGAGQFDNEQFF.

The chain carries TRBV7-2 and TRBJ1-1; D gene ambiguous. Germline V CDR1 and CDR2: SGHTA, FQGNSA. CDR3 length: 12 residues. The V and J ends lost 6 bases and 5 bases respectively, with 10 bases between them. The chain's CDR3 is CASSPIGTEAFF. The DNA for the CDR3 is TGTGCCAGCAGTCCTATCGGGACTGAAGCTTTCTTT.

This clone was seen once. The chain carries TRBV25-1 and TRBJ1-1; D is unresolved. The CDR3 totals 12 residues. CDR1 and CDR2 from the germline V gene are MGHDK and SYGVNS. Trimming shortened V by 6 bases and J by 1 base, and 6 bases separated the two germline ends. CDR3 sequence: CASRSRNTEAFF. The DNA of the CDR3 is TGTGCCAGCAGGAGCCGGAACACTGAAGCTTTCTTT.

The CDR3 bases are TGTGCCAGCAGTTCTCCCCCCGGGACTAGCGGGGGTAGCTCCTACAATGAGCAGTTCTTC. Translating it yields CASSSPPGTSGGSSYNEQFF. The rearrangement links TRBV28 to TRBJ2-1; 14 positions agree with TRBD2. V was clipped by 4 bases and J by 0 bases; unmatched bases: 11. The CDR3 runs to 20 residues. Germline CDR1 reads MDHEN; CDR2 reads SYDVKM.

V usage is TRBV7-2 and J usage is TRBJ1-5, with TRBD1 matching 8 bases. Germline V gives CDR1 SGHTA, CDR2 FQGNSA. The CDR3 extends over 16 amino acids. J lost 3 bases, V lost 5 bases, and 9 bases had no gene match. DNA for the CDR3: TGTGCCAGCAGCAGCCAGGGACAGGCGAACAATCAGCCCCAGCATTTT. Its translation: CASSSQGQANNQPQHF.